The clone carrying this T cell receptor (beta chain) showed up just a few times. Its antigen is still unknown. The data were taken from a study of response to subunit inactivated influenza vaccine. Study-wide findings and caveats: It was suggested by the authors that few new T cells are recruited by each seasonal influenza vaccination.

Germline V lookup: CDR1 DFQATT, CDR2 SNEGSKA (reference sequence). Trimming removed 1 base from V and 1 base from J, with 10 bases in between. This CDR3 has 15 residues. TCRdb processed the RT-PCR reads anew with MiXCR; each CDR3 protein has one entry. Here the sample spans approximately 300,000 distinct CDR3 sequences, 20% to 25% being singletons. The chain joins TRBV20-1 to TRBJ2-2; maybe TRBD2 (5 bases). The source is a man aged 50 to 75 who received an inactivated influenza vaccine. The source was PBMCs from blood, collected 21 months after vaccination. CDR3 region: CSARADSQNTGELFF. CDR3 bases: TGCAGTGCTAGAGCGGACTCCCAGAACACCGGGGAGCTGTTTTTT.